One sample yielded the 8 T cell receptor beta chains listed below, sequenced in a study of T cells in women clearing cervical HPV infection. Libraries were prepared by immunoSEQ multiplex PCR; TCRdb keeps only in-frame clonotypes and omits some of them. The ten top clones account for approximately 0.98%, within a sample of roughly 49,000 clones. Sequences were obtained from blood buffy coat. These receptors all come from a woman aged 18 to 75 with a cervical HPV16 infection that either progressed to CIN3+ or cleared (not recorded which).

With regard to this clone: The read ends 3 residues shy of where the CDR3 ends; the end is completed using the germline J gene. The chain employs TRBV28 and TRBJ2-1, with a weak D call TRBD2 (6 bases). V was pared by 7 bases and J by 3 bases, with 13 bases between. In germline, CDR1 is MDHEN, CDR2 SYDVKM. The CDR3 spans 14 residues. The CDR3 here is CASTRDSFYNEQFF. Incomplete CDR3 DNA: TGTGCCAGCACCCGGGACTCCTTCTACAATGAG.

CDR3 sequence reads: CASSWQGAVGDSPLHF. Incomplete CDR3 DNA: TGCGCCAGCAGCTGGCAGGGGGCGGTGGGGGATTCACCC. The chain combines TRBV5-1 with TRBJ1-6, with 8 bases matching TRBD1. The read terminates 3 residues ahead of where the CDR3 ends, so the germline J gene completes it. The CDR3 contains 16 residues. V dropped 3 bases and J dropped 8; count of bases not matched to a gene: 10. Per the germline V gene, CDR1 is SGHRS and CDR2 is YFSETQ.

The CDR3: CASSWTGNQPQYF. CDR3 DNA (partial): TGTGCCAGCAGCTGGACAGGGAATCAGCCG. The chain joins TRBV7-2 to TRBJ2-3; TRBD1 agrees at 8 bases. The CDR3 extends 3 residues past the end of the read, so its final part is completed from the germline J gene. This CDR3 spans 13 amino acids. Germline CDR1 SGHTA, CDR2 FQGNSA. Full variable domain (outside the CDR3, taken from reference TRBV7-2 and TRBJ2-3): GAGVSQSPSNKVTEKGKDVELRCDPISGHTALYWYRQSLGQGLEFLIYFQGNSAPDKSGLPSDRFSAERTGGSVSTLTIQRTQQEDSAVYLCASSWTGNQPQYFGPGTRLTVL.

Details on this clone: Coverage ceases 3 residues before the CDR3 finishes, and the germline J gene fills in the end. The chain employs TRBV6-1 and TRBJ2-7; D not resolved. V lost 2 bases to trimming and J lost 6 bases, with 14 bases between them. Per germline, CDR1 MNHNS and CDR2 SASEGT. This CDR3 region has 14 residues. Partial CDR3 DNA: TGTGCCAGCAGTGAAACCCGCGGCAGATCCGAG. It is translated as CASSETRGRSE. The entire CDR3 protein is CASSETRGRSEQYF.

Turning to this clone: The CDR3 end falls 3 residues outside the read, so it is completed with the germline J gene. The chain combines TRBV2 with TRBJ2-3, with D possibly TRBD2 on 6 matching bases. The germline V gene has CDR1 SNHLY and CDR2 FYNNEI. The CDR3 is 15 residues long. CDR3 sequence reads: CASRGTEISNQPQYF. The DNA read from the CDR3 is TGTGCCAGCAGGGGGACTGAGATTAGCAATCAGCCG.

Partial CDR3 DNA: TGTGCCAGCAGCTTGGGGGCAGGGCCGTCTGGGGAG. As protein: CASSLGAGPSGE. The whole CDR3 is CASSLGAGPSGELFF. V and J are TRBV5-4 and TRBJ2-2; tentative D call: TRBD1 (5 bases). Sequencing ends 3 residues short of the CDR3 end; the germline J gene provides the rest. The ends were cut back, 0 bases at V and 8 bases at J, with 14 bases in the middle. This CDR3 comprises 15 residues. The V gene's germline CDR1 is SGHNT and CDR2 YYREEE (reference sequence).

Of note for this clone: The sequenced fragment ends 3 residues before the CDR3 boundary, so the rest is inferred from the germline J gene. The rearrangement links TRBV10-1 to TRBJ2-1; a weak D match, TRBD2 (5 bases). The CDR3 is 19 amino acids. V gave up 0 bases and J gave up 1 base, with 19 bases separating them. Germline lookup yields CDR1 WNHNN and CDR2 SYGVQD (reference sequence). The sequenced part of the CDR3 DNA is TGCGCCAGCAGTGAGTCAGGGTACGGAGGTCTTAGTTCCTACAATGAG. This codes for CASSESGYGGLSSYNE. The CDR3 in its entirety is CASSESGYGGLSSYNEQFF.

As concerns this clone: The CDR3 goes on 3 residues after the read ends, and that part is filled in from the germline J gene. The chain carries TRBV2 and TRBJ1-2; the D gene is possibly TRBD1 (5 bases). This CDR3 is 13 amino acids long. Germline CDR1 SNHLY, CDR2 FYNNEI. CDR3 residues: CASKWQGTYDYTF. The covered CDR3 bases are TGTGCCAGCAAATGGCAGGGAACCTACGAC.